The 7 T cell receptor beta chains given below trace back to one sample, sequenced in a study of cytotoxic CD8 clonotypes in ibrutinib-treated CLL. The protocol was immunoSEQ multiplex PCR, while the TCRdb copy is restricted to in-frame clones and leaves out a portion. Here the sample spans about 140,000 clones, 70% to 80% being singletons. Sequencing was performed on PBMCs, taken after 12 months of ibrutinib treatment. Receptors originate from a human donor with chronic lymphocytic leukemia.

The chain combines TRBV4-1 with TRBJ2-3; D not resolved. The V end lost 0 bases, the J end lost 2 bases, and 18 bases lay between the germline ends. From germline, CDR1 is MGHRA and CDR2 YSYEKL. The CDR3 covers 18 residues. CDR3 sequence (DNA): TGCGCCAGCAGCCAAGACCCGACTCGAGGCAGGAACACAGATACGCAGTATTTT. Encoded protein: CASSQDPTRGRNTDTQYF.

V usage is TRBV6-1 and J usage is TRBJ1-2; D is undetermined. Germline CDR1 reads MNHNS; CDR2 reads SASEGT. Trimming removed 6 bases at V and 4 bases at J, with 18 bases between. The CDR3 consists of 15 residues. The CDR3 DNA is TGTGCCAGCAGCTCCAAAAGGAGGGTCCTCTATGGCTACACCTTC. Residues: CASSSKRRVLYGYTF.

The chain has TRBV7-6 and TRBJ2-7, with a tentative D call TRBD1 (5 bases). In germline, CDR1 is SGHVS, CDR2 FNYEAQ. The CDR3 is 14 amino acids. Trimming removed 0 bases from V and 4 bases from J, with 10 bases in between. DNA of the CDR3: TGTGCCAGCAGCTTAGCAGGGGTCGGGTACGAGCAGTACTTC. It translates to CASSLAGVGYEQYF.

The chain recombines TRBV7-9 with TRBJ2-2; 11 nucleotides align to TRBD1. CDR1 is SEHNR, CDR2 FQNEAQ, per germline (reference sequence). The V gene end was trimmed by 2 bases and the J gene end by 6 bases; junction bases not matched to a gene: 8. The CDR3 loop spans 17 amino acids. This CDR3 is CASSLRPPGQGAGELFF. In DNA form, the CDR3 reads TGTGCCAGCAGCTTACGCCCACCGGGACAGGGGGCCGGGGAGCTGTTTTTT.

Only a few counts were recorded for this clone. V usage is TRBV7-9 and J usage is TRBJ1-2, with a tentative D call TRBD1 (6 bases). Germline-derived CDR1 and CDR2 are SEHNR and FQNEAQ (reference sequence). This CDR3 has 14 residues. V dropped 5 bases and J dropped 4 bases, with 14 bases sitting between them. CDR3 in DNA: TGTGCCAGCAGCCCCACAACGGACAGCTATGGCTACACCTTC. Protein sequence: CASSPTTDSYGYTF.

This clone was picked up a small number of times. J is TRBJ1-2 and V is TRBV19; D is ambiguous. V gave up 3 bases and J gave up 4 bases, with 12 bases separating them. CDR1 is LNHDA and CDR2 is SQIVND in the germline V gene (reference sequence). This CDR3 is built from 14 residues. CDR3 region: CASSIPGRPYGYTF. CDR3 in DNA: TGTGCCAGTAGTATTCCCGGGCGACCCTATGGCTACACCTTC.

This chain links TRBV4-2 with TRBJ2-3, with D maybe TRBD2 (6 bases). This CDR3 has 16 amino acids. The ends were cut back, 5 bases at V and 6 bases at J, with 21 bases in the middle. Germline CDR1 reads LGHNA; CDR2 reads YNFKEQ. CDR3 nucleotide sequence: TGTGCCAGCAGCGGAAGGGAGGCCGGATCTTACGATACGCAGTATTTT. Amino acid sequence: CASSGREAGSYDTQYF.